The rows below give T cell receptor beta chains drawn from one sample of a study of cytomegalovirus exposure and HLA in healthy donors. Here immunoSEQ multiplex PCR was the method, and the copy in TCRdb shows in-frame clones only, minus some. The table lists about 180,000 clones, 55% to 75% of them singletons. Sequencing was done on a sample of PBMCs. The receptors come from a human donor in good health. Each CDR3 is given with its conserved first and last residue.

TRBV7-2 CASSLRLAGENEQFF
TRBV11-1 CASSRGGSEETQYF
TRBV13 CASSQSYSGYEQYF
TRBV6-6 CASSYFGTITDTQYF
TRBV7-9 CASSGILGTQGRAYGYTF
TRBV15 CATSRDGRMNTEAFF
TRBV6-5 CASSETGAETQYF
TRBV5-1 CASSLSRGGTDTQYF
TRBV4-3 CASSPPVAKTGSSYEQYF
TRBV28 CASSLAPVTPSSYNSPLHF
TRBV6-8 CASRWYRGRGTEAFF
TRBV5-5 CASSLGGTGALYEQYF
TRBV6-5 CASSYTIGQGGSPLHF
TRBV6-1 CASSEWARTNYGYTF
TRBV10-3 CAISVIRTDYSYEQYF
TRBV6-6 CASRKDRVNTEAFF
TRBV19 CAGGRDRVFGNQPQHF